This paragraph covers one T cell receptor (beta chain) sequence. Compared with germline, one end of the junction differs, possibly owing to a read error. This sample stems from a study of read filtering for tumor transcriptome and immune sequencing. This library used approximately 390 ng RNA and molecular barcoded adaptors spanning alpha/delta and beta/gamma chains. Each CDR3 protein gets one entry after TCRdb re-called the reads with MiXCR. The table shows tens of thousands of distinct CDR3 sequences, with roughly 21% occurring only once. Germline V CDR1 and CDR2: SGHRS, YFSETQ. This CDR3 contains 14 residues.

Sequencing was carried out using a population of CD138-negative cells sorted from bone marrow. The J gene is TRBJ1-1, the V gene TRBV5-1, with a tentative D call TRBD1 (5 bases). This clonotype originated in a donor at least 40 years old with multiple myeloma. The CDR3 coding sequence is TGCGCCAGCAGCTTGGGACAGTTGAACACTGAAGCTTCCTTT. The encoded protein is CASSLGQLNTEASF.